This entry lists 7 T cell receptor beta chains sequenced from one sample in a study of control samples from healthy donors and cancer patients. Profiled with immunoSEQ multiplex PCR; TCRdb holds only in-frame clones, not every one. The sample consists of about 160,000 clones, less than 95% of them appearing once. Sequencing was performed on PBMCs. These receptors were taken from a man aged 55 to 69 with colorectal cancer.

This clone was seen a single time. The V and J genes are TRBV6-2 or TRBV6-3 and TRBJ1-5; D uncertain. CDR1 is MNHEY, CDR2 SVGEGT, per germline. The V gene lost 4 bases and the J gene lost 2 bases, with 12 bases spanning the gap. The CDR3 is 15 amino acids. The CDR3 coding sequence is TGTGCCAGCAGTTCTTACTCCTTAGGCAATCAGCCCCAGCATTTT. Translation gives CASSSYSLGNQPQHF.

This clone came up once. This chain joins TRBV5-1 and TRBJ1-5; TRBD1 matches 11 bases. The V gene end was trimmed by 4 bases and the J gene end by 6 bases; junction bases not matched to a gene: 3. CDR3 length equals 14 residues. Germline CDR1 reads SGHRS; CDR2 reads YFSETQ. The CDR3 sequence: CASSAGTGGQPQHF. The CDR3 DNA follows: TGCGCCAGCAGCGCCGGGACAGGGGGTCAGCCCCAGCATTTT.

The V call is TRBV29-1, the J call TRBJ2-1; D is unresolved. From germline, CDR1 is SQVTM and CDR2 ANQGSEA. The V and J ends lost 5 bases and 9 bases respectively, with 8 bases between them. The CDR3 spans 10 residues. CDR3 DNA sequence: TGCAGCGTTTATGTTGTTGAGCAGTTCTTC. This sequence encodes CSVYVVEQFF.

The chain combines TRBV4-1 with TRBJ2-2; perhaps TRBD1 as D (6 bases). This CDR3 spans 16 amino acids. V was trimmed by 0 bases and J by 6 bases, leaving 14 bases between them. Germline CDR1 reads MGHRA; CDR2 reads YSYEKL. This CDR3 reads CASSQDLAGVSGELFF. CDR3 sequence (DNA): TGCGCCAGCAGCCAAGACCTGGCAGGGGTGTCCGGGGAGCTGTTTTTT.

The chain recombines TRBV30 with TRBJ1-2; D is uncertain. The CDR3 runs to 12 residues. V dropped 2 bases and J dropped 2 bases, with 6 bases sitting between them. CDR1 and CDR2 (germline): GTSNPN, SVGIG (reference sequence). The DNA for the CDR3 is TGTGCCTGGAGTCAGTCGAACTATGGCTACACCTTC. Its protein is CAWSQSNYGYTF.

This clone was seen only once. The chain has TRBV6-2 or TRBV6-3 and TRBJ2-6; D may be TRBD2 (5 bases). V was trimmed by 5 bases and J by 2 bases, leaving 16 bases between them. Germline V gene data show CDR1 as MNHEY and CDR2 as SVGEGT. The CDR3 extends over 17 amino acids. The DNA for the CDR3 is TGTGCCAGCAGTAGCGGCAGGATTCCCACTGGGGCCAACGTCCTGACTTTC. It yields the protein CASSSGRIPTGANVLTF.

The DNA for the CDR3 is TGTGCCAGCAGCTATGGGACAGGGGGCAACTATGGCTACACCTTC. Its translation is CASSYGTGGNYGYTF. V usage is TRBV7-9 and J usage is TRBJ1-2, with 12 positions matching TRBD1. There are 15 residues in the CDR3. From germline, CDR1 is SEHNR and CDR2 FQNEAQ (reference sequence). V was clipped by 4 bases and J by 2 bases; unmatched bases: 2.